The 28 T cell receptor beta chains given below trace back to one sample, sequenced in a study of cytomegalovirus exposure and HLA in healthy donors. 60 Vbeta and 13 Jbeta primers were used in PCR. Libraries were prepared by immunoSEQ multiplex PCR; TCRdb keeps only in-frame clonotypes and omits some of them. The sample contains over 55,000 clones, around 89% of which appear only once. Sequencing was carried out using PBMCs. Receptors originate from a woman aged 25 to 39 in good health and CMV-seropositive.

J is TRBJ1-2 and V is TRBV5-4; TRBD1 might be the D (5 bases). The CDR3 contains 17 residues. Trimming took off 0 bases at V and 5 bases at J, with 20 bases between the two ends. The germline CDR1 and CDR2 sequences are SGHNT and YYREEE (reference sequence). The DNA for the CDR3 is TGTGCCAGCAGCTTGGCCCCCGGGGGGAGGGGTCATTATGGCTACACCTTC. Protein product: CASSLAPGGRGHYGYTF.

This clone was recorded once. The J gene is TRBJ2-1, the V gene TRBV27; D is unclear. From germline, CDR1 is MNHEY and CDR2 SMNVEV (reference sequence). The V gene lost 3 bases and the J gene lost 7 bases, with 13 bases spanning the gap. This CDR3 contains 14 residues. This chain's CDR3 is CASSLSRLTNEQFF. In DNA form, the CDR3 reads TGTGCCAGCAGTTTGTCAAGACTTACTAATGAGCAGTTCTTC.

This rearrangement joins TRBV27 to TRBJ1-2, with a weak D call TRBD1 (6 bases). Looked up from germline, CDR1 is MNHEY and CDR2 is SMNVEV (reference sequence). The CDR3 runs to 14 residues. V was pared by 5 bases and J by 4 bases, with 14 bases between. The CDR3: CASSPGGSSYGYTF. The CDR3 nucleotides are TGTGCCAGCAGTCCTGGGGGCTCGAGCTATGGCTACACCTTC.

The chain recombines TRBV5-1 with TRBJ2-5; TRBD1 agrees at 7 bases. The end of the DNA aligns better with TRBJ2-7, so the J call may be wrong. CDR1 and CDR2 (germline): SGHRS, YFSETQ. CDR3 length: 14 residues. The chain's CDR3 is CASSPGDSSYEQYF. The CDR3 DNA is TGCGCCAGCAGCCCTGGGGACAGCTCCTACGAGCAGTACTTC.

The chain combines TRBV19 with TRBJ2-5; possibly TRBD2 for D (5 bases). Germline V gene sequence: CDR1 LNHDA, CDR2 SQIVND (reference sequence). CDR3 size: 13 residues. V was pared by 4 bases and J by 5 bases, with 11 bases between. The CDR3 here is CASSRISSETQYF. The CDR3 DNA reads as TGTGCCAGTAGTAGAATCTCTAGCGAGACCCAGTACTTC.

The chain uses TRBV2 and TRBJ1-5; no firm D call. The V gene lost 4 bases and the J gene lost 1 base, with 8 bases spanning the gap. The CDR3 spans 14 residues. CDR1 is SNHLY, CDR2 FYNNEI, per germline. CDR3 DNA: TGTGCCAGCAGTGGGCGGATAAGCAATCAGCCCCAGCATTTT. It encodes CASSGRISNQPQHF.

The chain employs TRBV2 and TRBJ2-5, with TRBD1 matching 8 bases. The DNA matches TRBJ2-7 better at its end, which makes the J call doubtful. Germline CDR1 and CDR2: SNHLY and FYNNEI. CDR3 length: 13 amino acids. The CDR3 is CASRVDRAYEQYF. CDR3 nucleotides: TGTGCCAGCAGAGTGGACAGGGCCTACGAGCAGTACTTC.

For the CDR3, the DNA is TGTGCCAGCAGCCCCCAAAGCGGGATGGATTACGAGCAGTACTTC. Amino acids: CASSPQSGMDYEQYF. The chain has TRBV2 and TRBJ2-7; 7 nucleotides line up with TRBD2. CDR3 size: 15 residues. Germline V lookup: CDR1 SNHLY, CDR2 FYNNEI. V lost 6 bases to trimming and J lost 4 bases; unmatched junction nucleotides: 12.

The V and J genes are TRBV30 and TRBJ2-6, with D possibly matching TRBD2 (6 bases). Germline CDR1 reads GTSNPN; CDR2 reads SVGIG (reference sequence). This CDR3 has 13 residues. Trimming removed 7 bases at V and 1 base at J, with 8 bases between. As DNA, the CDR3 is TGTGCCTTAGGAGGGTCTGGGGCCAACGTCCTGACTTTC. As protein: CALGGSGANVLTF.

The chain joins TRBV11-2 to TRBJ1-2; D not certain. The V gene lost 3 bases and the J gene lost 4 bases, with 12 bases spanning the gap. Per germline, CDR1 SGHAT and CDR2 FQNNGV. This CDR3 has 14 amino acids. The CDR3 reads CASSFTEGVYGYTF. The CDR3 DNA sequence: TGTGCCAGCAGCTTTACGGAGGGCGTCTATGGCTACACCTTC.

The V and J genes are TRBV5-4 and TRBJ1-2; D might be TRBD1 (5 bases). Germline-derived CDR1 and CDR2 are SGHNT and YYREEE (reference sequence). V lost 1 base and J 8 bases, leaving 12 bases between the germline ends. The CDR3 totals 13 residues. CDR3 bases: TGTGCCAGCAGCTTGAACAGGCCCATGGGCTACACCTTC. It codes for CASSLNRPMGYTF.

V gene TRBV6-6 combines with J gene TRBJ2-3; 11 bases align to TRBD2. This CDR3 is 15 amino acids long. Trimming at V came to 6 bases and at J to 5 bases, leaving 7 bases not matched to a gene. Germline assignment: CDR1 MNHNY and CDR2 SVGAGI (reference sequence). CDR3 region: CASRLAGGPGDTQYF. As DNA, the CDR3 is TGTGCCAGCAGATTAGCGGGAGGGCCGGGAGATACGCAGTATTTT.

The V and J genes are TRBV5-6 and TRBJ2-2, with D possibly matching TRBD1 (6 bases). Looked up from germline, CDR1 is SGHDT and CDR2 is YYEEEE. CDR3 length equals 15 residues. V lost 5 bases and J lost 2, with 13 bases in between. The CDR3 DNA follows: TGTGCCAGCAGGGAGCGAGGGGGTAACACCGGGGAGCTGTTTTTT. Protein: CASRERGGNTGELFF.

This rearrangement joins TRBV15 to TRBJ1-2; possibly TRBD1 for D (5 bases). Germline V lookup: CDR1 LNHNV, CDR2 YYDKDF (reference sequence). V was pared by 4 bases and J by 5 bases, with 17 bases between. The CDR3 length is 15 residues. The CDR3 region is CATSITRGGLYGYTF. The CDR3 region has the DNA TGTGCCACCAGCATCACAAGGGGAGGGTTATATGGCTACACCTTC.

The chain joins TRBV7-9 to TRBJ1-6, with D tentatively TRBD1 (6 bases). The V end was cut by 7 bases, the J end by 7 bases, with 14 bases between. In germline, CDR1 is SEHNR, CDR2 FQNEAQ (reference sequence). There are 14 residues in the CDR3. The CDR3 nucleotides read TGTGCCAGCACGGAGGTGCAGGGGAATTCACCCCTCCACTTT. As protein: CASTEVQGNSPLHF.

V usage is TRBV12-5 and J usage is TRBJ2-7; TRBD2 might be the D (6 bases). The germline gives CDR1 LGHNT, CDR2 FRNRAP. This CDR3 region has 14 residues. Trimming left V 0 bases short and J 7 bases short, with 13 bases between. The CDR3 loop reads CASGLVQVGGEQYF. CDR3 coding DNA: TGTGCTAGTGGTTTGGTCCAGGTTGGAGGGGAGCAGTACTTC.

This chain links TRBV5-1 with TRBJ2-2, with D possibly TRBD2 on 5 matching bases. The V gene lost 4 bases and the J gene lost 8 bases, with 12 bases spanning the gap. Germline CDR1 and CDR2: SGHRS and YFSETQ. The CDR3 is made up of 13 amino acids. The CDR3: CASSPGGGGELFF. In DNA, the CDR3 is TGCGCCAGCAGCCCAGGTGGCGGGGGGGAGCTGTTTTTT.

The chain employs TRBV5-1 and TRBJ2-7, with a weak D call TRBD1 (6 bases). Trimming stripped 0 bases from V and 2 bases from J, with 18 bases between. This CDR3 contains 17 residues. Germline values: CDR1 SGHRS, CDR2 YFSETQ. CDR3 sequence: CASSLALAMDRAYEQYF. The DNA of the CDR3 is TGCGCCAGCAGCTTGGCCTTAGCGATGGACAGAGCCTACGAGCAGTACTTC.

V and J are TRBV5-4 and TRBJ2-2; 11 bases match TRBD2. V dropped 0 bases and J dropped 5; count of bases not matched to a gene: 3. The CDR3 is 16 residues long. The germline V gene has CDR1 SGHNT and CDR2 YYREEE (reference sequence). The CDR3 here is CASSLAASGRTGELFF. For the CDR3, the DNA is TGTGCCAGCAGCTTGGCTGCTAGCGGGAGGACCGGGGAGCTGTTTTTT.

The chain employs TRBV30 and TRBJ2-4; 10 nucleotides align to TRBD2. V lost 5 bases to trimming and J lost 3 bases; unmatched junction nucleotides: 4. This CDR3 is 14 amino acids long. The V gene's germline CDR1 is GTSNPN and CDR2 SVGIG (reference sequence). The CDR3 region has the DNA TGTGCCTGGTCTAGCGGGAGCGGCAAAAACATTCAGTACTTC. Residues: CAWSSGSGKNIQYF.

The CDR3 DNA follows: TGCGCCAGCAGCCCCGGGACAGGGGGAGAGACCCAGTACTTC. Translating it yields CASSPGTGGETQYF. The chain carries TRBV5-1 and TRBJ2-5; 11 bases are a match to TRBD1. The CDR3 is 14 residues long. V was pared by 4 bases and J by 4 bases, with 3 bases of the junction left unmatched. Germline V lookup: CDR1 SGHRS, CDR2 YFSETQ. Supplemented by reference TRBV5-1 and TRBJ2-5, the full variable domain reads KAGVTQTPRYLIKTRGQQVTLSCSPISGHRSVSWYQQTPGQGLQFLFEYFSETQRNKGNFPGRFSGRQFSNSRSEMNVSTLELGDSALYLCASSPGTGGETQYFGPGTRLLVL.

The CDR3 protein is CARDPRRGHLSGSGEQYF. The DNA of the CDR3 is TGTGCCAGGGATCCTCGACGTGGGCATCTTAGCGGGAGTGGCGAGCAGTACTTC. The V and J genes are TRBV19 and TRBJ2-7, with 9 bases that match TRBD2. Germline assignment: CDR1 LNHDA and CDR2 SQIVND (reference sequence). The CDR3 is 18 amino acids. V dropped 9 bases and J dropped 6; count of bases not matched to a gene: 24.

Only one count was recorded for this clone. The chain combines TRBV18 with TRBJ1-2, with D tentatively TRBD1 (5 bases). Germline-derived CDR1 and CDR2 are KGHSH and LQKENI. CDR3 length: 13 residues. V lost 5 bases and J 7 bases, leaving 14 bases between the germline ends. As DNA, the CDR3 is TGTGCCAGCTCAGAGGACGGGGGTGCTGGCTACACCTTC. Its protein is CASSEDGGAGYTF.

The chain carries TRBV27 and TRBJ2-1; D is possibly TRBD2 (5 bases). Looked up from germline, CDR1 is MNHEY and CDR2 is SMNVEV (reference sequence). The ends were cut back, 4 bases at V and 3 bases at J, with 22 bases in the middle. This CDR3 has 18 residues. CDR3 nucleotides: TGTGCCAGCAGTTCTTACACTCTCGGGGTCGGAGGCTACAATGAGCAGTTCTTC. Translated: CASSSYTLGVGGYNEQFF.

This clone was counted only a few times. The V call is TRBV6-5, the J call TRBJ1-1, with a tentative D call TRBD1 (6 bases). The CDR3 length is 15 residues. CDR1 and CDR2 from the germline V gene are MNHEY and SVGAGI. The V end was cut by 7 bases, the J end by 3 bases, with 18 bases between. CDR3: CASTQGGGEDTEAFF. In DNA, the CDR3 is TGTGCCAGCACCCAGGGAGGGGGTGAGGACACTGAAGCTTTCTTT.

As regards this clone: The junction departs from the called germline gene at one end, perhaps through a read error. The chain joins TRBV19 to TRBJ1-2; 9 bases map to TRBD1. Germline CDR1 LNHDA, CDR2 SQIVND (reference sequence). The CDR3 is 15 amino acids. CDR3 sequence: CASSHRGPSTYGYPF. The CDR3 nucleotides read TGTGCCAGTAGTCACAGGGGGCCTAGCACCTATGGCTACCCCTTC. Combining the CDR3 with reference TRBV19 and TRBJ1-2 gives the whole variable domain DGGITQSPKYLFRKEGQNVTLSCEQNLNHDAMYWYRQDPGQGLRLIYYSQIVNDFQKGDIAEGYSVSREKKESFPLTVTSAQKNPTAFYLCASSHRGPSTYGYPFGSGTRLTVV.

This chain connects TRBV7-2 to TRBJ2-1; 11 bases align to TRBD1. The V gene's germline CDR1 is SGHTA and CDR2 FQGNSA. Trimming at V came to 5 bases and at J to 3 bases, leaving 3 bases not matched to a gene. The CDR3 consists of 15 residues. CDR3 sequence (DNA): TGTGCCAGCAGCCGGGACAGGGGGAACTACAATGAGCAGTTCTTC. It codes for CASSRDRGNYNEQFF.

The chain links TRBV2 to TRBJ2-5; 10 positions agree with TRBD2. Germline loops: CDR1 SNHLY, CDR2 FYNNEI. V shed 11 bases and J 5 bases; nucleotides not matched to a gene: 17. This CDR3 spans 16 amino acids. CDR3 in DNA: TGTGCCCGCAAGGGGGCGAGCGGGAGGGCCACGGAGACCCAGTACTTC. It encodes CARKGASGRATETQYF.